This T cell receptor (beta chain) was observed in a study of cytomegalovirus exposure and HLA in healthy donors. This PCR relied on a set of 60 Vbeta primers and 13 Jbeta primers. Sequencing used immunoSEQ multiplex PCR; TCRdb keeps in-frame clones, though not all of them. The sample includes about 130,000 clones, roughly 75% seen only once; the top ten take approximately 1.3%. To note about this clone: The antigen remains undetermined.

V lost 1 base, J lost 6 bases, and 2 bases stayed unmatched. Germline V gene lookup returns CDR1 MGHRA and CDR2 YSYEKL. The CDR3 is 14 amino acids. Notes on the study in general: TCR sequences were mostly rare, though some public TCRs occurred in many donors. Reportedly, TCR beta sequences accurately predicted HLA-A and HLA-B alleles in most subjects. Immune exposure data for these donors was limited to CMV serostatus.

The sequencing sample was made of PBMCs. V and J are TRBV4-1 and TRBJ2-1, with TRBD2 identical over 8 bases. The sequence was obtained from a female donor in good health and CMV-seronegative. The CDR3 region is CASSQGLAGNEQFF. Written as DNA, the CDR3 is TGCGCCAGCAGCCAAGGGCTAGCGGGCAATGAGCAGTTCTTC.